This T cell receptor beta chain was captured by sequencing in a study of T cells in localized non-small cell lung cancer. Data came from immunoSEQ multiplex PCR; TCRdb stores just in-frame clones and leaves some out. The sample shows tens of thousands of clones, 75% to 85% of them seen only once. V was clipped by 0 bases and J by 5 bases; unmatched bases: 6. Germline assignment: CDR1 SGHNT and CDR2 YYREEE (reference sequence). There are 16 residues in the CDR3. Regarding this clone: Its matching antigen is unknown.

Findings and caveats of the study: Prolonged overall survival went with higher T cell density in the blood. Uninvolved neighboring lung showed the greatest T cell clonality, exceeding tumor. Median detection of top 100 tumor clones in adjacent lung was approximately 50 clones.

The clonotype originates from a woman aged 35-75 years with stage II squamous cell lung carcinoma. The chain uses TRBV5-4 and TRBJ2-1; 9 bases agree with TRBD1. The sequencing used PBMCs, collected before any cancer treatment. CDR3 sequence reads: CASSLAGTGWDNEQFF. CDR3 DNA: TGTGCCAGCAGCTTGGCAGGGACAGGGTGGGACAATGAGCAGTTCTTC.